What follows are 21 T cell receptor beta chains derived from one specimen sequenced in a study of cytomegalovirus exposure and HLA in healthy donors. It was with 60 Vbeta and 13 Jbeta primers that the PCR ran. The data were produced by immunoSEQ multiplex PCR, yet TCRdb's version contains in-frame clones alone and is incomplete. The sample lists roughly 200,000 clones, 70% to 80% seen once, with around 2.4% in the top ten. The sequencing sample was made of PBMCs. The origin of the receptors is a man in his 60s in good health and CMV-seronegative.

This chain links TRBV2 with TRBJ2-1; 8 bases line up with TRBD2. CDR1 and CDR2 (germline): SNHLY, FYNNEI. This CDR3 has 13 residues. V shed 7 bases, J shed 5 bases, and the junction held 4 bases outside the gene matches. The CDR3 sequence is CASKGLENNEQFF. CDR3 DNA: TGTGCCAGCAAGGGACTAGAAAACAATGAGCAGTTCTTC.

This chain links TRBV7-9 with TRBJ1-3; D gene ambiguous. The CDR3 is 14 residues long. V was trimmed by 3 bases and J by 1 base, leaving 7 bases between them. Germline V gives CDR1 SEHNR, CDR2 FQNEAQ (reference sequence). The CDR3 sequence is CASSFEASGNTIYF. In DNA, the CDR3 is TGTGCCAGCAGCTTTGAGGCATCTGGAAACACCATATATTTT.

The J gene is TRBJ2-1, the V gene TRBV7-6; no clear D. In germline, CDR1 is SGHVS, CDR2 FNYEAQ. The CDR3 spans 17 residues. V was trimmed by 2 bases and J by 5 bases, leaving 19 bases between them. In nucleotides, the CDR3 is TGTGCCAGCAGCTTAAATTCGATAGGAGCCGTTAACAATGAGCAGTTCTTC. Its protein is CASSLNSIGAVNNEQFF.

V usage is TRBV7-9 and J usage is TRBJ1-1; TRBD1 matches 7 bases. Looked up from germline, CDR1 is SEHNR and CDR2 is FQNEAQ (reference sequence). The CDR3 consists of 15 residues. The V and J ends lost 5 bases and 5 bases, in that order; junction bases with no gene match: 11. The CDR3 DNA sequence: TGTGCCAGCAGCACGGGACAGCGATTGTTTACTGAAGCTTTCTTT. Translated: CASSTGQRLFTEAFF. Full variable domain (outside the CDR3, taken from reference TRBV7-9 and TRBJ1-1): DTGVSQNPRHKITKRGQNVTFRCDPISEHNRLYWYRQTLGQGPEFLTYFQNEAQLEKSRLLSDRFSAERPKGSFSTLEIQRTEQGDSAMYLCASSTGQRLFTEAFFGQGTRLTVV.

Only one count was recorded for this clone. The V call is TRBV5-1, the J call TRBJ2-7; 9 nucleotides match TRBD1. The V segment lost 0 bases and the J segment 5 bases; nucleotides outside the gene matches: 3. CDR1 is SGHRS and CDR2 is YFSETQ in the germline V gene. The CDR3 spans 14 residues. The DNA for the CDR3 is TGCGCCAGCAGCTTGGGACAGGGGGTAGACGAGCAGTACTTC. It yields the protein CASSLGQGVDEQYF.

The CDR3 DNA is TGTGCCTGGACCCTGGGACTAGCGAATGAGCAGTTCTTC. Translated, it gives CAWTLGLANEQFF. The chain has TRBV30 and TRBJ2-1; 10 nucleotides agree with TRBD2. V shed 4 bases and J 7 bases; nucleotides not matched to a gene: 4. The germline gives CDR1 GTSNPN, CDR2 SVGIG (reference sequence). The CDR3 is made up of 13 amino acids. Combining the CDR3 with reference TRBV30 and TRBJ2-1 gives the whole variable domain SQTIHQWPATLVQPVGSPLSLECTVEGTSNPNLYWYRQAAGRGLQLLFYSVGIGQISSEVPQNLSASRPQDRQFILSSKKLLLSDSGFYLCAWTLGLANEQFFGPGTRLTVL.

This clone was counted a single time. The chain links TRBV5-1 to TRBJ2-3; TRBD2 agrees at 13 bases. In germline, CDR1 is SGHRS, CDR2 YFSETQ. This CDR3 comprises 16 residues. With V trimmed by 1 base and J by 7 bases, 6 bases remained unmatched. CDR3 sequence: CASSLSGTSGAYTQYF. For the CDR3, the DNA is TGCGCCAGCAGCTTGTCAGGGACTAGCGGGGCATATACGCAGTATTTT.

J is TRBJ2-1 and V is TRBV18, with a weak D call TRBD1 (7 bases). The CDR3 has 14 residues. Germline V CDR1 and CDR2: KGHSH, LQKENI. V was clipped by 6 bases and J by 7 bases, with 16 bases between them. CDR3 protein: CASSPVQGTNEQFF. CDR3 bases: TGTGCCAGCTCGCCAGTACAGGGGACTAATGAGCAGTTCTTC.

As for this clone: An end of the junction differs from the germline gene, which may be a read error. V and J are TRBV7-9 and TRBJ1-1; D might be TRBD1 (6 bases). Per the germline V gene, CDR1 is SEHNR and CDR2 is FQNEAQ (reference sequence). The CDR3 is 14 residues long. The CDR3 nucleotides read TGTTCCAGCAGCTTAAGGGGGTCGGACACTGAAGCTTTCTTT. Its protein product is CSSSLRGSDTEAFF.

This chain joins TRBV5-4 and TRBJ2-4, with D uncertain. Trimming cost V 4 bases and J 14 bases, with 13 bases left between them. Germline CDR1 SGHNT, CDR2 YYREEE (reference sequence). The length of the CDR3 is 11 residues. The CDR3 DNA reads as TGTGCCAGCAGCCCTAGGTCATGCGAGTACTTC. Its protein is CASSPRSCEYF.

The rearrangement links TRBV19 to TRBJ1-5; D perhaps matches TRBD1 (6 bases). This CDR3 region has 15 residues. From germline, CDR1 is LNHDA and CDR2 SQIVND (reference sequence). The germline V and J ends were trimmed by 7 bases and 0 bases, with 13 bases remaining between them. The CDR3 sequence: CASNLDRSSNQPQHF. CDR3 coding DNA: TGTGCCAGTAACTTAGACAGGTCTAGCAATCAGCCCCAGCATTTT.

The chain carries TRBV30 and TRBJ1-4; TRBD1 matches at 8 bases. The CDR3 has 16 amino acids. CDR1 and CDR2 from the germline V gene are GTSNPN and SVGIG (reference sequence). V trimming: 2 bases; J trimming: 8 bases; junction bases outside the gene matches: 13. The CDR3 loop is CAWSSGTTGGSEKLFF. The DNA for the CDR3 is TGTGCCTGGAGTAGTGGAACAACAGGGGGTAGCGAAAAACTGTTTTTT.

V usage is TRBV9 and J usage is TRBJ2-3; TRBD2 aligns across 8 bases. Trimming removed 2 bases from V and 3 bases from J; junction bases left unmatched: 8. The CDR3 is 16 amino acids. Germline V CDR1 and CDR2: SGDLS, YYNGEE. CDR3 bases: TGTGCCAGCAGCGTCCGGGGGGGGGAAAGAACAGATACGCAGTATTTT. Its translation: CASSVRGGERTDTQYF.

V and J are TRBV6-1 and TRBJ1-1; 7 nucleotides agree with TRBD1. Germline CDR1 MNHNS, CDR2 SASEGT. The CDR3 length is 15 residues. V was pared by 6 bases and J by 0 bases, with 7 bases of the junction left unmatched. This chain's CDR3 is CASRPPGQLNTEAFF. CDR3 in DNA: TGTGCCAGCAGGCCCCCGGGACAGTTGAACACTGAAGCTTTCTTT.

The gene calls are TRBV6-5 and TRBJ1-1; maybe TRBD1 (5 bases). CDR3 length: 15 amino acids. The V end was cut by 4 bases, the J end by 4 bases, with 16 bases between. The germline V gene encodes CDR1 MNHEY and CDR2 SVGAGI. The CDR3 sequence is CASSSLSGHRTEAFF. The CDR3 nucleotides are TGTGCCAGCAGTTCTTTATCCGGACACCGCACTGAAGCTTTCTTT.

The chain employs TRBV5-4 and TRBJ2-7; 7 bases align to TRBD2. The V gene end was trimmed by 4 bases and the J gene end by 3 bases; junction bases not matched to a gene: 7. CDR1 is SGHNT, CDR2 YYREEE, per germline (reference sequence). This CDR3 is built from 14 residues. CDR3 in DNA: TGTGCCAGCAGCCCGGGGGGACGGTACTACGAGCAGTACTTC. It codes for CASSPGGRYYEQYF.

The chain has TRBV27 and TRBJ2-7; tentatively, D is TRBD1 (5 bases). Germline V gene sequence: CDR1 MNHEY, CDR2 SMNVEV (reference sequence). The CDR3 contains 13 residues. The ends were cut back, 3 bases at V and 4 bases at J, with 10 bases in the middle. In DNA, the CDR3 is TGTGCCAGCAGTTTGGGGCAGCTATACGAGCAGTACTTC. This sequence encodes CASSLGQLYEQYF.

This chain uses TRBV7-8 with TRBJ2-1, with D perhaps TRBD1 (5 bases). The CDR3 covers 14 residues. With 6 bases removed from V and 3 bases from J, the gap between germline ends came to 12 bases. CDR1 SGHVS and CDR2 FQNEAQ come from the germline V gene. CDR3 protein: CASSPGLNYNEQFF. The CDR3 bases are TGTGCCAGCAGTCCAGGGCTCAACTACAATGAGCAGTTCTTC.

The rearrangement links TRBV5-4 to TRBJ2-3; 9 nucleotides align to TRBD2. V shed 4 bases and J 0 bases; nucleotides not matched to a gene: 3. Germline V gene data show CDR1 as SGHNT and CDR2 as YYREEE (reference sequence). The CDR3 length is 15 residues. The CDR3 coding sequence is TGTGCCAGCAGCCCGCGGGAGGGTAGCACAGATACGCAGTATTTT. Translation gives CASSPREGSTDTQYF.

The chain links TRBV18 to TRBJ1-1; D is possibly TRBD1 (5 bases). This CDR3 has 12 amino acids. The V end was cut by 4 bases, the J end by 3 bases, with 6 bases between. The germline gives CDR1 KGHSH, CDR2 LQKENI. CDR3 region: CASSRGDTEAFF. The CDR3, as DNA: TGTGCCAGCTCACGGGGGGACACTGAAGCTTTCTTT.

The chain joins TRBV5-5 to TRBJ2-2; 14 bases align to TRBD2. This CDR3 is built from 18 residues. V shed 0 bases, J shed 2 bases, and the junction held 3 bases outside the gene matches. In germline, CDR1 is SGHKS, CDR2 YYEKEE (reference sequence). In DNA form, the CDR3 reads TGTGCCAGCAGCTTGGGACTAGCGGGGGGGTCTAACACCGGGGAGCTGTTTTTT. It encodes CASSLGLAGGSNTGELFF.